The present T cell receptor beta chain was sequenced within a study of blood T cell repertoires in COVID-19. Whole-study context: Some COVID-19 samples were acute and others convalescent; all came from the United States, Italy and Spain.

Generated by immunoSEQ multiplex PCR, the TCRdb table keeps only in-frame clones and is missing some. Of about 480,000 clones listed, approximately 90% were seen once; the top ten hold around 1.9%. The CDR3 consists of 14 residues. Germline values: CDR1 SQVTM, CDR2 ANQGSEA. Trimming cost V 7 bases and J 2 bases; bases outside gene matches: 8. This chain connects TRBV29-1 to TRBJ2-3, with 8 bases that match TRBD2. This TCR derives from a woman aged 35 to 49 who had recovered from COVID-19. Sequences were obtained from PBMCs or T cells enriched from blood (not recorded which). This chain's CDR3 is CSAERGSLTDTQYF. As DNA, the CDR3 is TGCAGCGCCGAGCGGGGGTCTCTCACAGATACGCAGTATTTT.